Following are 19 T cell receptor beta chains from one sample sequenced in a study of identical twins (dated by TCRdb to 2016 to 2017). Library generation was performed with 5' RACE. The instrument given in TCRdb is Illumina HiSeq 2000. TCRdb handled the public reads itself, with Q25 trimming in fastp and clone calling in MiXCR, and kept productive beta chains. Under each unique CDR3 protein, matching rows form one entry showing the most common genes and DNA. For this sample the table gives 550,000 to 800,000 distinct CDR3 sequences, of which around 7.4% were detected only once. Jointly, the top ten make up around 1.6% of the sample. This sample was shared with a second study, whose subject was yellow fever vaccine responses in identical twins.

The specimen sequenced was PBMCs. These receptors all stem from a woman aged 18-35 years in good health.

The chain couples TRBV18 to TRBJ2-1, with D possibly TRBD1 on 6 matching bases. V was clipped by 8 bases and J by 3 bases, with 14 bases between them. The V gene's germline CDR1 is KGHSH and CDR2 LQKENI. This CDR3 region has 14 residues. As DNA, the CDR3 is TGTGCCAGCAAGCTTGGGACAAACTACAATGAGCAGTTCTTC. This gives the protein CASKLGTNYNEQFF.

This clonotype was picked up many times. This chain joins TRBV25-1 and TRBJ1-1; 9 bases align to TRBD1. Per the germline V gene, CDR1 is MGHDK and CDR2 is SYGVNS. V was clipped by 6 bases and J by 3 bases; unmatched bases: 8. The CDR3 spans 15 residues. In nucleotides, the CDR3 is TGTGCCAGCAGGCGACAGGGGGTCGGGTACACTGAAGCTTTCTTT. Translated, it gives CASRRQGVGYTEAFF.

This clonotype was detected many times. CDR3 region: CASSQGTGNEKLFF. The CDR3 nucleotides read TGTGCCAGCAGCCAAGGGACAGGGAACGAAAAACTGTTTTTT. The gene calls are TRBV4-2 and TRBJ1-4; 8 positions match TRBD1. This CDR3 has 14 amino acids. CDR1 is LGHNA, CDR2 YNFKEQ, per germline. V was pared by 1 base and J by 8 bases, with 3 bases of the junction left unmatched.

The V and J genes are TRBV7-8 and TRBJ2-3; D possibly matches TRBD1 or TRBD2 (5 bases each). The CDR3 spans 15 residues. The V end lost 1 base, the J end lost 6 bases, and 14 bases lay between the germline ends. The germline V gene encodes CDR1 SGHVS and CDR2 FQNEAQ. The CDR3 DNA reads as TGTGCCAGCAGCTTAGTCCGGGGCGGGCAGGATACGCAGTATTTT. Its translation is CASSLVRGGQDTQYF.

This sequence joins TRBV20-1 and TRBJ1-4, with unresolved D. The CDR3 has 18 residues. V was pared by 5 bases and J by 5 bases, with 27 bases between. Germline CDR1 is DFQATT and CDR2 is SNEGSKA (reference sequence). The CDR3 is CSAEGPVSKSVPNEKLFF. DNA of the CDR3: TGCAGTGCTGAGGGCCCTGTTTCGAAGAGCGTCCCCAATGAAAAACTGTTTTTT.

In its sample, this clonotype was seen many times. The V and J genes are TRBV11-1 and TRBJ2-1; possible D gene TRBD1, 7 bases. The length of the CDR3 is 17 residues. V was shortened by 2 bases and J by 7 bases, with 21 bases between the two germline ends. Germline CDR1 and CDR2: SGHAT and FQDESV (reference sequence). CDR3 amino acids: CASSLHRGSIGGNEQFF. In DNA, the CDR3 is TGTGCCAGCAGCTTACACAGGGGTAGTATTGGGGGGAATGAGCAGTTCTTC.

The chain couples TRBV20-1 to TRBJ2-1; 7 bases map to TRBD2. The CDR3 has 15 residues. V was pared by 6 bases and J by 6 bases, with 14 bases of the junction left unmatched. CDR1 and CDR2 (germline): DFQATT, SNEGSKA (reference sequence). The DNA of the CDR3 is TGCAGTGCGAGGGGCGGCGGTGCGGGGGTCAATGAGCAGTTCTTC. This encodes CSARGGGAGVNEQFF.

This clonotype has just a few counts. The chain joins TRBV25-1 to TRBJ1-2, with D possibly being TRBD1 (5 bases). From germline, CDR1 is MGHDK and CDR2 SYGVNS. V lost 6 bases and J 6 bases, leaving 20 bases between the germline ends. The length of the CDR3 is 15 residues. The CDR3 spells CASSLTGGTVHGYTF. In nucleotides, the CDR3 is TGTGCCAGCAGCCTCACAGGAGGTACAGTTCATGGCTACACCTTC.

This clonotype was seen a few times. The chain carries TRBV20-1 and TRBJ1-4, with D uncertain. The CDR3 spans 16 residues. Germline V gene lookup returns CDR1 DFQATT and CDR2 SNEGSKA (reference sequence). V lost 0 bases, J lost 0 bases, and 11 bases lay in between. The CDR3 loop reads CSARDWTGATNEKLFF. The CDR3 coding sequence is TGCAGTGCTAGAGATTGGACGGGAGCAACTAATGAAAAACTGTTTTTT.

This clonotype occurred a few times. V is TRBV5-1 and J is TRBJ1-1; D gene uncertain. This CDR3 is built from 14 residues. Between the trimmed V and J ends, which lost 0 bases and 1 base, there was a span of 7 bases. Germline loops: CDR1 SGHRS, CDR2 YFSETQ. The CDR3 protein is CASSLDPSNTEAFF. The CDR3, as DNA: TGCGCCAGCAGCTTGGACCCATCGAACACTGAAGCTTTCTTT.

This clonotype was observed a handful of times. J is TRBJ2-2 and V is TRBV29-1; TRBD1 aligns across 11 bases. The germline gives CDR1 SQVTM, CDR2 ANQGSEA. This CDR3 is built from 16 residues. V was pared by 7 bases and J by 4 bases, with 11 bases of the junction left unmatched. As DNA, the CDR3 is TGCAGCGCTTTCCAGCCGGGACAGGGGGTCACCGGGGAGCTGTTTTTT. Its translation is CSAFQPGQGVTGELFF.

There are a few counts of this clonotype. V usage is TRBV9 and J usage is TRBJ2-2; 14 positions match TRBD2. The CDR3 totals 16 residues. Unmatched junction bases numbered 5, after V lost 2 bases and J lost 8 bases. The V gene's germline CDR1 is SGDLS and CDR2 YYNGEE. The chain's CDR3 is CASSVGLAGAGGELFF. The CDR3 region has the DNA TGTGCCAGCAGCGTGGGACTAGCGGGAGCGGGGGGGGAGCTGTTTTTT.

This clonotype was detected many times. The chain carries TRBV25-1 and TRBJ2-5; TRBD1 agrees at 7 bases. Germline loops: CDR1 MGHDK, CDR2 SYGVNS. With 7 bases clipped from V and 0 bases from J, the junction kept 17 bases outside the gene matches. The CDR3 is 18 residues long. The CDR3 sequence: CASTERPRDRSNQETQYF. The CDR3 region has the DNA TGTGCCAGCACGGAGCGCCCCCGGGACAGAAGTAACCAAGAGACCCAGTACTTC.

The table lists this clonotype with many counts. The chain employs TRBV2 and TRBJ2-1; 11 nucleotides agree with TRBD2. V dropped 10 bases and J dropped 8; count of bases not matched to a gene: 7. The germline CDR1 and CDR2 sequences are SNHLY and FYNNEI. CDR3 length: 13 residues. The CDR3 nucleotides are TGTGCCACGACTAGCGGGACTATCGATGAGCAGTTCTTC. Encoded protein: CATTSGTIDEQFF.

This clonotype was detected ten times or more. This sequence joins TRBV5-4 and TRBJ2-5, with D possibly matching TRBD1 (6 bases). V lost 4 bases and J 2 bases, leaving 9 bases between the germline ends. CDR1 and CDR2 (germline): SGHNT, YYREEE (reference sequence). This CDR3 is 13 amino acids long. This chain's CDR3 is CASSADSQETQYF. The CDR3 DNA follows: TGTGCCAGCAGCGCGGACAGTCAAGAGACCCAGTACTTC.

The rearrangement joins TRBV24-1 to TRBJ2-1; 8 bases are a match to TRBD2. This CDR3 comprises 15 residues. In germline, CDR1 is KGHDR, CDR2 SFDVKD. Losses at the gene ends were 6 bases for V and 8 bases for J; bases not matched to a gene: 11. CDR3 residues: CATSLISGRGHEQFF. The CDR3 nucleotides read TGTGCCACCAGTCTTATAAGCGGGAGAGGGCATGAGCAGTTCTTC.

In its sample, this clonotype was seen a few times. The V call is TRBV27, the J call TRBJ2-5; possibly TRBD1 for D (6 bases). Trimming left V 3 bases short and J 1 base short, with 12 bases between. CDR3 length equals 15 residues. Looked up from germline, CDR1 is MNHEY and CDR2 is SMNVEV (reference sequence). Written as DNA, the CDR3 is TGTGCCAGCAGTTTGGTGACAGGTGGCCAAGAGACCCAGTACTTC. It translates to CASSLVTGGQETQYF.

The CDR3 loop is CARCLALSGGGSYNEQFF. CDR3 bases: TGTGCCCGCTGTTTAGCTCTAAGCGGGGGGGGCTCCTACAATGAGCAGTTCTTC. The chain links TRBV12-3 or TRBV12-4 to TRBJ2-1; 10 bases fit TRBD2. The V segment lost 11 bases and the J segment 0 bases; nucleotides outside the gene matches: 16. This CDR3 is 18 amino acids long.

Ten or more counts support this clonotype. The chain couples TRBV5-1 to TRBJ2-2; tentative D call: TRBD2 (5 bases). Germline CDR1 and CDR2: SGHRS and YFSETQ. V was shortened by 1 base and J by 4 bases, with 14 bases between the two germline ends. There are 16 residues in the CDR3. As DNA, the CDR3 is TGCGCCAGCAGCTTGAACCCCGCGGGTGGCACCGGGGAGCTGTTTTTT. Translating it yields CASSLNPAGGTGELFF.